This is a list of T cell receptor beta chains from one sample in a study of blood T cell repertoires in COVID-19. Method: immunoSEQ multiplex PCR; TCRdb's copy keeps in-frame clones and lacks some. Among 180,000 or so clones listed, around 76% were seen once. The sequenced sample was peripheral blood. The receptors were sampled from a woman in her forties or fifties with active or convalescent COVID-19. CDR3s include the opening cysteine and the closing phenylalanine or tryptophan.

v_call,j_call,cdr3_aa
TRBV29-1,TRBJ1-2,CSGRGPNYGYTF
TRBV7-7,TRBJ2-3,CASSFLRVVDTQYF
TRBV19,TRBJ1-2,CASIKQGSFYGYTF
TRBV19,TRBJ2-3,CASSIAGLPTDTQYF
TRBV29-1,TRBJ1-1,CSVGTARDTEAFF
TRBV12-3/TRBV12-4,TRBJ1-4,CASRPTGGRVIF
TRBV28,TRBJ1-1,CASSVGGTEAFF
TRBV6-2/TRBV6-3,TRBJ1-2,CASSYSIRGSYGYTF
TRBV10-3,TRBJ2-3,CAISESDPGLAGESTDTQYF
TRBV5-1,TRBJ2-3,CASSLDLSDLAGGTDTQYF
TRBV11-3,TRBJ1-1,CASSLGAGVEGNTEAFF
TRBV19,TRBJ2-2,CASSIGTGGELFF
TRBV18,TRBJ2-3,CASSESYTQYF
TRBV12-3/TRBV12-4,TRBJ1-2,CASRIRTGVGYTF
TRBV5-1,TRBJ2-3,CASSVGLAGTDTQYF
TRBV29-1,TRBJ2-7,CSVARDRGDYEQYF
TRBV6-5,TRBJ2-2,CASSSGTSGNPGELFF
TRBV7-9,TRBJ2-2,CASSLTLGGATGELFF
TRBV3-1/TRBV3-2,TRBJ1-1,CASSQVSRGLNGNTEAFF
TRBV6-5,TRBJ1-6,CASRETGSGNSPLHF
TRBV21-1,TRBJ2-1,CASSKIPQNEQFF
TRBV10-1,TRBJ1-3,CASSTDGKTGGSGNTIYF
TRBV6-1,TRBJ1-6,CASSAKVLDRSSYNSPLHF
TRBV30,TRBJ1-2,CAWSAGTASHTF
TRBV6-5,TRBJ2-7,CASSGDTGGGSEQYF
TRBV12-3/TRBV12-4,TRBJ1-5,CASSLAPDQPQHF
TRBV7-2,TRBJ2-1,CASSLGPLNSYNEQFF
TRBV6-6,TRBJ1-1,CASRRAGSDEAFF
TRBV4-2,TRBJ2-5,CASSPPFREIETQYF
TRBV28,TRBJ1-1,CASSLRNTEAFF
TRBV5-6,TRBJ2-2,CASSWTGVLTNTGELFF
TRBV19,TRBJ1-3,CASGDRNSGNTIYF
TRBV19,TRBJ1-6,CASSSLSGNSPLHF
TRBV11-2,TRBJ2-1,CASSLDAGLHFF
TRBV12-5,TRBJ2-1,CASGLVLGGNEQFF
TRBV7-9,TRBJ1-5,CASSQVGNQPQHF
TRBV9,TRBJ1-1,CASSVDSGNTEAFF
TRBV30,TRBJ2-7,CAWRKGQGRYEQYF
TRBV7-8,TRBJ2-1,CASSFLRSSSYNEQFF
TRBV19,TRBJ2-7,CASTRSWGGLDEQYF
TRBV7-3,TRBJ2-3,CASSPYPSGRGSDTQYF
TRBV19,TRBJ1-2,CASSARQEEGYTF
TRBV20-1,TRBJ1-4,CSYFSDEKLFF
TRBV5-6,TRBJ2-1,CASTPLGGRLEQFF
TRBV28,TRBJ1-5,CASSLRVQSSQPQHF
TRBV7-2,TRBJ2-5,CASSLVGGFQETQYF
TRBV27,TRBJ2-7,CASSSYRGEQYF
TRBV19,TRBJ1-2,CASSWLDRTPTYDGYTF
TRBV7-9,TRBJ2-5,CASSSWTGEETQYF
TRBV7-6,TRBJ2-1,CASSLVYNEQFF
TRBV6-6,TRBJ1-2,CASRPGQAGDGYTF
TRBV7-3,TRBJ1-1,CASRPPAPLTLVWTESFF
TRBV6-6,TRBJ1-2,CASSYSTGVNYGYTF